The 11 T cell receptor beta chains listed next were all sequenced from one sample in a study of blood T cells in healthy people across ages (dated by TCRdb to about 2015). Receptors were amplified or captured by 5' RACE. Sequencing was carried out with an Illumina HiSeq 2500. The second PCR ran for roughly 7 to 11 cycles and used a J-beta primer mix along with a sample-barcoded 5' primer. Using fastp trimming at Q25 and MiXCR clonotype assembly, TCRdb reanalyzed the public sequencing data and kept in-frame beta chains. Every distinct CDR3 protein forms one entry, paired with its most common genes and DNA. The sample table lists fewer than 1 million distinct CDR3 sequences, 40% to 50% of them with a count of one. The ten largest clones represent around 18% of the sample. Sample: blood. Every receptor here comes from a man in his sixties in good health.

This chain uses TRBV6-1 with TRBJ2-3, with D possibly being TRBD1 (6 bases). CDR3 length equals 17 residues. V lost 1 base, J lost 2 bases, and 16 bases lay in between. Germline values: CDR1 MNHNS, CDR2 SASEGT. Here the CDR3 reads CASSEVGHQVPTDTQYF. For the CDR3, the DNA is TGTGCCAGCAGTGAAGTGGGACACCAAGTCCCCACAGATACGCAGTATTTT.

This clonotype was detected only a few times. Here the CDR3 reads CASRRDRSQETQYF. DNA of the CDR3: TGTGCCAGCAGGAGGGACAGGTCCCAAGAGACCCAGTACTTC. V and J are TRBV2 and TRBJ2-5; 8 bases are shared with TRBD1. The junction had 4 bases not matched to a gene; V was cut back by 6 bases and J by 1 base. CDR3 length: 14 amino acids. Germline loops: CDR1 SNHLY, CDR2 FYNNEI. The full variable domain, with the rest looked up from reference TRBV2 and TRBJ2-5, is EPEVTQTPSHQVTQMGQEVILRCVPISNHLYFYWYRQILGQKVEFLVSFYNNEISEKSEIFDDQFSVERPDGSNFTLKIRSTKLEDSAMYFCASRRDRSQETQYFGPGTRLLVL.

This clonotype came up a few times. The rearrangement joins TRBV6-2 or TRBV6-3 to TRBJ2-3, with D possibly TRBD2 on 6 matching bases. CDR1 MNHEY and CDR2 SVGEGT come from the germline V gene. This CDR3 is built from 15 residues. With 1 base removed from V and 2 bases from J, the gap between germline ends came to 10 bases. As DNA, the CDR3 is TGTGCCAGCAGTTACTTTGGGCGGGACACAGATACGCAGTATTTT. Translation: CASSYFGRDTDTQYF.

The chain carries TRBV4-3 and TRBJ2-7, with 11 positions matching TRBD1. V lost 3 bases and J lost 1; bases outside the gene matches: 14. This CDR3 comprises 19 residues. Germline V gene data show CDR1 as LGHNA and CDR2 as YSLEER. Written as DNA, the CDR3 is TGCGCCAGCAGCCAGGATACTAACTCGGGACAGGGGGGATCCTACGAGCAGTACTTC. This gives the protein CASSQDTNSGQGGSYEQYF.

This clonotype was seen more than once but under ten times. The CDR3 region is CASSLALGEEQPQHF. The CDR3 nucleotides read TGTGCCAGCAGCTTAGCGCTCGGAGAGGAACAGCCCCAGCATTTT. The chain joins TRBV7-2 to TRBJ1-5; D is uncertain. The CDR3 has 15 residues. Germline V gives CDR1 SGHTA, CDR2 FQGNSA. Trimming left V 0 bases short and J 7 bases short, with 13 bases between. The entire variable domain, with the rest obtained from reference TRBV7-2 and TRBJ1-5, is as follows: GAGVSQSPSNKVTEKGKDVELRCDPISGHTALYWYRQSLGQGLEFLIYFQGNSAPDKSGLPSDRFSAERTGGSVSTLTIQRTQQEDSAVYLCASSLALGEEQPQHFGDGTRLSIL.

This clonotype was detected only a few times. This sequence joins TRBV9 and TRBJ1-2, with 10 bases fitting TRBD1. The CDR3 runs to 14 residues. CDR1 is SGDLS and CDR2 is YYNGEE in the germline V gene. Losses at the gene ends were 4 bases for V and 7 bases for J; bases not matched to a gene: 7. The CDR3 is CASSPPGQGFGYTF. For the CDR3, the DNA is TGTGCCAGCAGCCCACCGGGACAGGGGTTTGGCTACACCTTC.

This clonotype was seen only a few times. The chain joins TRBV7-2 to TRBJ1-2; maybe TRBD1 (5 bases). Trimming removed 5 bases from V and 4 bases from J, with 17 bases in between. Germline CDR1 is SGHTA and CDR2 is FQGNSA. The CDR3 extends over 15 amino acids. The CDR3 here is CASSPQGGTFYGYTF. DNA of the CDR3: TGTGCCAGCAGCCCGCAGGGTGGGACTTTCTATGGCTACACCTTC.

This chain's CDR3 is CASSWRGSGSSDTQYF. CDR3 coding DNA: TGCGCCAGCAGCTGGCGCGGTAGCGGGAGTTCAGATACGCAGTATTTT. This chain links TRBV5-1 with TRBJ2-3; TRBD2 matches 9 bases. CDR1 is SGHRS and CDR2 is YFSETQ in the germline V gene. Unmatched junction bases numbered 9, after V lost 3 bases and J lost 4 bases. The CDR3 extends over 16 amino acids.

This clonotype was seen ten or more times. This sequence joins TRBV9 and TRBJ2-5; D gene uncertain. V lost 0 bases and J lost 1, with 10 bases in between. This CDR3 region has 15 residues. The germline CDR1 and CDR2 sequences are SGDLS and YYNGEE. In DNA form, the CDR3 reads TGTGCCAGCAGCGTAGCTCACCACCCCCAAGAGACCCAGTACTTC. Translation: CASSVAHHPQETQYF.

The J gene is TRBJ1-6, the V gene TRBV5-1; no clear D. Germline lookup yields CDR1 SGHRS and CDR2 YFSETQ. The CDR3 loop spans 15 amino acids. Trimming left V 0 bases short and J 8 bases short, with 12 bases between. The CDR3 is CASSLEGRKHSPLHF. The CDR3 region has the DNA TGCGCCAGCAGCTTGGAGGGCAGAAAGCATTCACCCCTCCACTTT.

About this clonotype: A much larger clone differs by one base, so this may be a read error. The DNA of the CDR3 is TGTGCCAGCAGTTTGCGTAGTTGGGAGACCCAGTACTTC. Translating gives CASSLRSWETQYF. The chain uses TRBV6-2 or TRBV6-3 and TRBJ2-7, with D hard to call. The DNA end is a closer match to TRBJ2-5, so the J assignment may be wrong. CDR3 length equals 13 residues. Germline CDR1 is MNHEY and CDR2 is SVGEGT.